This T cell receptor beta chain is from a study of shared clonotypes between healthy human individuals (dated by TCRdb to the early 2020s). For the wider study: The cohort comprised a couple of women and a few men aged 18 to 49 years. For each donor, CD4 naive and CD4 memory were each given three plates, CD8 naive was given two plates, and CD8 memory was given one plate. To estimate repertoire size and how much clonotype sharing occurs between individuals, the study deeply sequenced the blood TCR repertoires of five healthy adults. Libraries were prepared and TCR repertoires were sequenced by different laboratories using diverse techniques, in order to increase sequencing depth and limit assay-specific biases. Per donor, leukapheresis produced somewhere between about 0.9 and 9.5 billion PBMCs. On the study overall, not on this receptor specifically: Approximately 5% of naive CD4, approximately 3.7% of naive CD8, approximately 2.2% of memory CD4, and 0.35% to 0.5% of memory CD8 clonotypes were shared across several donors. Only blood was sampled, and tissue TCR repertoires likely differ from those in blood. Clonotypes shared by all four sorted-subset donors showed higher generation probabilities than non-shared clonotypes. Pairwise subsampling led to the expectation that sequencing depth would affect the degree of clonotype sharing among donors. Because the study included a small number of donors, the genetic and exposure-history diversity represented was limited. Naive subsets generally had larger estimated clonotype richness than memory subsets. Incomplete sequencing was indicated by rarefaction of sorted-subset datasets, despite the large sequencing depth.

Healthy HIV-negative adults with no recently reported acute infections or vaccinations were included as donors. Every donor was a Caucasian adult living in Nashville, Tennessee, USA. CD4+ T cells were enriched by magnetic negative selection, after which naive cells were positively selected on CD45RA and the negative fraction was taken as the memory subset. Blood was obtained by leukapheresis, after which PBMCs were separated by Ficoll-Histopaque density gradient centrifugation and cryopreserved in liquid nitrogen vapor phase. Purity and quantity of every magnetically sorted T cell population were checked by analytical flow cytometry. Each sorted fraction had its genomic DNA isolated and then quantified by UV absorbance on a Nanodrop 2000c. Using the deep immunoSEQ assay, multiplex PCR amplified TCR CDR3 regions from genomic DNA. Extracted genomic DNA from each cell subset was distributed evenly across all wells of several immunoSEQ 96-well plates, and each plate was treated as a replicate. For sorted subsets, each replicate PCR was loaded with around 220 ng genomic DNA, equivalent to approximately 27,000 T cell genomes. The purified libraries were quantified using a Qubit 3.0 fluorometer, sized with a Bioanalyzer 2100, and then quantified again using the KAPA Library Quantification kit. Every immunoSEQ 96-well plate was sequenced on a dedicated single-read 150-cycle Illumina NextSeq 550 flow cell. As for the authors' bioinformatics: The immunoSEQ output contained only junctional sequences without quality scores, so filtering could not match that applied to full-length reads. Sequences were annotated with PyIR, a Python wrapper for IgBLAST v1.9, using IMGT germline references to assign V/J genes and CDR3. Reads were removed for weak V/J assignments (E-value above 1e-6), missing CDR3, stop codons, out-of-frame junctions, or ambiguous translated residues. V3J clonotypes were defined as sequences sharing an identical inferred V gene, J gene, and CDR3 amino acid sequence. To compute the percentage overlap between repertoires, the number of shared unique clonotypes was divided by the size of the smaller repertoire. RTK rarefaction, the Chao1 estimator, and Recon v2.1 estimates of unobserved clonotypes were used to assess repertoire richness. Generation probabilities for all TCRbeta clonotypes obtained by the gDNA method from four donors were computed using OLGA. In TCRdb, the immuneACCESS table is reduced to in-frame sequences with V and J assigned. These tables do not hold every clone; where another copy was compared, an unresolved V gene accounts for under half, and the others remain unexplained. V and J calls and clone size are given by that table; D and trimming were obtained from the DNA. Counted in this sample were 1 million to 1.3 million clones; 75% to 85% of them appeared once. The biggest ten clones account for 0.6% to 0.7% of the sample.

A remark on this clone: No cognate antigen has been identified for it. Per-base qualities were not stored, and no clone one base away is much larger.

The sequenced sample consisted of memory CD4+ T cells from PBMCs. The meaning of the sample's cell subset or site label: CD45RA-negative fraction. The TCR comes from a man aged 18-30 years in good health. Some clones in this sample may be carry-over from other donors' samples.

The CDR3 loop reads CASRDPVGDNQPQHF. Read as DNA, the sequence is TGTGCCAGCAGAGACCCTGTAGGTGACAATCAGCCCCAGCATTTT. The rearranged chain carries TRBV2 and TRBJ1-5; confidence is insufficient to name the D gene. The V end loses 6 bases and the J end loses 3 bases, and a stretch of 15 bases separates them. From its cysteine to its phenylalanine, the CDR3 spans 15 amino acids. The read is trimmed to its CDR3 DNA, 45 bases read in frame from base 1. Based on the germline V gene, the CDR1 and CDR2 sequences are SNHLY and FYNNEI.